One sample yielded the 18 T cell receptor beta chains listed below, sequenced in a study of cytomegalovirus exposure and HLA in healthy donors. PCR amplification relied on 60 Vbeta primers (plus 13 Jbeta primers). Clones were sequenced by immunoSEQ multiplex PCR, and TCRdb holds only the in-frame ones, with some missing. The table has around 230,000 clones, 75% to 80% seen once; the top ten hold 1.5% to 2%. Material for sequencing was PBMCs. Receptors were obtained from a male donor in good health and CMV-seronegative.

This clone was observed a handful of times. V gene TRBV5-4 combines with J gene TRBJ1-4; D is unresolved. V was trimmed by 4 bases and J by 0 bases, leaving 13 bases between them. The germline CDR1 and CDR2 sequences are SGHNT and YYREEE (reference sequence). The CDR3 totals 16 residues. CDR3 nucleotides: TGTGCCAGCAGCCATGGTGGCACCGCAACTAATGAAAAACTGTTTTTT. It is translated as CASSHGGTATNEKLFF.

The chain employs TRBV30 and TRBJ2-5; TRBD1 aligns across 7 bases. The DNA end is a closer match to TRBJ2-7, so the J assignment may be wrong. Germline loops: CDR1 GTSNPN, CDR2 SVGIG (reference sequence). The CDR3 is 13 amino acids. The CDR3 reads CAVTLRGPYEQYF. CDR3 bases: TGTGCCGTGACGCTAAGGGGGCCCTACGAGCAGTACTTC.

The J gene is TRBJ1-6, the V gene TRBV19; D gene unclear. Germline CDR1 and CDR2: LNHDA and SQIVND (reference sequence). Trimming removed 5 bases from V and 7 bases from J, with 9 bases in between. This CDR3 comprises 13 residues. The CDR3 DNA reads as TGTGCCAGTAGTTATCGCGGGAATTCACCCCTCCACTTT. This sequence encodes CASSYRGNSPLHF.

The chain carries TRBV14 and TRBJ2-1, with 8 bases lining up with TRBD2. Trimming at V came to 1 base and at J to 5 bases, leaving 4 bases not matched to a gene. CDR1 and CDR2 (germline): SGHDN, FVKESK. The CDR3 extends over 15 amino acids. The DNA of the CDR3 is TGTGCCAGCAGCCAAGTCGGGAGGGTCGACAATGAGCAGTTCTTC. Its protein is CASSQVGRVDNEQFF.

The V and J genes are TRBV27 and TRBJ2-7, with D possibly matching TRBD2 (5 bases). V was trimmed by 5 bases and J by 0 bases, leaving 11 bases between them. Germline V lookup: CDR1 MNHEY, CDR2 SMNVEV (reference sequence). The CDR3 has 14 amino acids. DNA of the CDR3: TGTGCCAGCAGTCCAGCGGCCCGCTCCTACGAGCAGTACTTC. This gives the protein CASSPAARSYEQYF.

The rearrangement links TRBV7-2 to TRBJ1-2, with D hard to call. CDR3 length: 13 amino acids. Trimming cost V 1 base and J 4 bases, with 7 bases left between them. CDR1 SGHTA and CDR2 FQGNSA come from the germline V gene. This chain's CDR3 is CASSLGQPYGYTF. The DNA for the CDR3 is TGTGCCAGCAGCTTAGGACAACCCTATGGCTACACCTTC.

The chain employs TRBV18 and TRBJ1-6, with D possibly TRBD1 on 6 matching bases. The V and J ends lost 4 bases and 6 bases respectively, with 10 bases between them. CDR3 size: 14 residues. CDR1 is KGHSH and CDR2 is LQKENI in the germline V gene. CDR3 nucleotide sequence: TGTGCCAGCTCACGACGGGACACTAATTCACCCCTCCACTTT. Its protein is CASSRRDTNSPLHF.

There are a few counts of this clone. This chain links TRBV30 with TRBJ2-7, with D perhaps TRBD2 (6 bases). The CDR3 totals 13 residues. Germline V gene sequence: CDR1 GTSNPN, CDR2 SVGIG (reference sequence). The V end lost 1 base, the J end lost 3 bases, and 10 bases lay between the germline ends. Here the CDR3 reads CAWSGGGSYEQYF. In DNA form, the CDR3 reads TGTGCCTGGAGTGGTGGGGGGAGCTACGAGCAGTACTTC.

The V and J genes are TRBV13 and TRBJ2-7; the D gene is possibly TRBD1 (6 bases). The CDR3 loop spans 18 amino acids. From germline, CDR1 is PRHDT and CDR2 FYEKMQ (reference sequence). Trimming took off 7 bases at V and 2 bases at J, with 27 bases between the two ends. The CDR3 loop is CASTYFGAPTGDTYEQYF. CDR3 sequence (DNA): TGTGCCAGCACTTACTTTGGGGCGCCGACAGGCGACACCTACGAGCAGTACTTC.

The V gene is TRBV4-2, the J gene TRBJ2-7; no reliable D call. CDR1 LGHNA and CDR2 YNFKEQ come from the germline V gene. The V end was cut by 1 base, the J end by 2 bases, with 12 bases between. The CDR3 contains 15 residues. Here the CDR3 reads CASSQGQIPPYEQYF. CDR3 DNA: TGTGCCAGCAGCCAAGGGCAGATACCCCCCTACGAGCAGTACTTC.

The chain carries TRBV11-3 and TRBJ2-2; D possibly corresponds to TRBD1 (6 bases). CDR1 and CDR2 from the germline V gene are SGHNT and YENEEA. V was clipped by 1 base and J by 3 bases, with 9 bases between them. The CDR3 loop spans 15 amino acids. This CDR3 is CASSLAGVDTGELFF. The DNA for the CDR3 is TGTGCCAGCAGCTTAGCAGGGGTCGACACCGGGGAGCTGTTTTTT.

V is TRBV30 and J is TRBJ2-2; D remains unclear. The CDR3 runs 13 residues. V dropped 0 bases and J dropped 6 bases, with 8 bases sitting between them. Germline CDR1 GTSNPN, CDR2 SVGIG (reference sequence). The DNA for the CDR3 is TGTGCCTGGAGTGTACTGCATCCCGGGGAGCTGTTTTTT. This encodes CAWSVLHPGELFF.

This chain links TRBV28 with TRBJ2-1, with 7 bases fitting TRBD2. The CDR3 spans 14 residues. Germline assignment: CDR1 MDHEN and CDR2 SYDVKM. Germline trimming cut 6 bases from V and 4 bases from J; bases unmatched to any gene: 6. CDR3 in DNA: TGTGCCAGCAGGGAAATTAGCGGGTACAATGAGCAGTTCTTC. Its translation: CASREISGYNEQFF. Using reference TRBV28 and TRBJ2-1 for the parts outside the CDR3, the full variable domain is DVKVTQSSRYLVKRTGEKVFLECVQDMDHENMFWYRQDPGLGLRLIYFSYDVKMKEKGDIPEGYSVSREKKERFSLILESASTNQTSMYLCASREISGYNEQFFGPGTRLTVL.

This chain joins TRBV9 and TRBJ2-2, with TRBD1 matching 8 bases. The CDR3 consists of 16 residues. Germline V gene sequence: CDR1 SGDLS, CDR2 YYNGEE. V was pared by 0 bases and J by 7 bases, with 8 bases of the junction left unmatched. The CDR3 DNA reads as TGTGCCAGCAGCGTAGGCGGACAGGGAATAGTCGGGGAGCTGTTTTTT. Translating gives CASSVGGQGIVGELFF.

J is TRBJ1-4 and V is TRBV30; D perhaps matches TRBD1 (5 bases). This CDR3 has 13 amino acids. Deletions cut 2 bases from V and 8 bases from J, with 12 bases between. Germline CDR1 GTSNPN, CDR2 SVGIG (reference sequence). CDR3 nucleotides: TGTGCCTGGAGTCCGGGGGACGGAGAAAAACTGTTTTTT. Its translation: CAWSPGDGEKLFF.

The rearrangement joins TRBV27 to TRBJ1-5; 10 positions agree with TRBD1. The CDR3 totals 16 residues. V shed 6 bases and J 4 bases; nucleotides not matched to a gene: 9. Germline V gives CDR1 MNHEY, CDR2 SMNVEV (reference sequence). For the CDR3, the DNA is TGTGCCAGCAGCCGCGCGCGGACAGGGGGGAATCAGCCCCAGCATTTT. It codes for CASSRARTGGNQPQHF.

The chain carries TRBV9 and TRBJ2-1; 9 nucleotides align to TRBD2. J was trimmed by 2 bases and V by 4 bases; bases with no gene match: 7. Germline V lookup: CDR1 SGDLS, CDR2 YYNGEE. This CDR3 contains 16 residues. The CDR3 nucleotides read TGTGCCAGCAGCCCCGGAATAGCGGGAGCCTACAATGAGCAGTTCTTC. This gives the protein CASSPGIAGAYNEQFF. Filled out from reference TRBV9 and TRBJ2-1, the complete variable domain reads DSGVTQTPKHLITATGQRVTLRCSPRSGDLSVYWYQQSLDQGLQFLIQYYNGEERAKGNILERFSAQQFPDLHSELNLSSLELGDSALYFCASSPGIAGAYNEQFFGPGTRLTVL.

The chain carries TRBV6-5 and TRBJ2-3; 7 nucleotides agree with TRBD2. This CDR3 has 13 residues. Germline-derived CDR1 and CDR2 are MNHEY and SVGAGI. J gave up 2 bases and V 8 bases, and 4 bases lay outside the gene matches. The CDR3 loop is CASVAGVTDTQYF. DNA of the CDR3: TGTGCCAGCGTGGCGGGAGTCACAGATACGCAGTATTTT.